This T cell receptor (beta chain) was captured in a study of T cells after yellow fever vaccination. Study results and caveats: Most primary-vaccination clones reappeared after the booster (about 97% CD4, approximately 88% CD8).

To note about this clonotype: The antigen is undetermined.

They built TCR cDNA with 5'RACE template switching, a step that put in a universal primer site and UMIs. TCRdb called the 5' RACE reads again in MiXCR, with one record for every CDR3 protein. Counted here are over 300,000 distinct CDR3 sequences, 4.1% occurring once; the ten biggest clones make up about 26%. With 5 bases removed from V and 0 bases from J, the gap between germline ends came to 11 bases. The CDR3 spans 15 residues. Germline-derived CDR1 and CDR2 are MNHEY and SMNVEV (reference sequence). This rearrangement joins TRBV27 to TRBJ1-5; D not certain. The receptor comes from a man aged 18 to 29 who received the YFV17D yellow fever vaccine. The input for sequencing was PBMCs, taken 5 days after the yellow fever booster vaccination. This chain's CDR3 is CASSPRRTSNQPQHF. The CDR3 region has the DNA TGTGCCAGCAGTCCGAGACGGACTAGCAATCAGCCCCAGCATTTT.